This T cell receptor (beta chain) was profiled in a study of T cells in Graves' hyperthyroidism and ophthalmopathy. Using RNA transcripts as the source, TCR beta CDR3 regions were amplified. When the TCR CDR3 underwent first-round RT-PCR, the HTBI primer set was used. Via MiXCR, TCRdb re-called the multiplex PCR reads, giving one row per CDR3 protein. This sample carries 350,000 or so distinct CDR3 sequences, 15% to 20% of them seen once, and the ten largest clones take about 16%. This clonotype has at least ten counts. A much larger clone is a single base away; this may be a read error. CDR1 is SGHTA and CDR2 is FQGNSA in the germline V gene. J lost 1 base, V lost 4 bases, and 8 bases had no gene match. The CDR3 runs 16 residues.

The origin of this receptor is a woman in her forties with Graves' ophthalmopathy. The chain recombines TRBV7-2 with TRBJ2-5; 8 bases are shared with TRBD2. Sequenced material: blood. This chain's CDR3 is CASSSGGKRGQETQYF. CDR3 DNA sequence: TGTGCCAGCAGCTCGGGAGGGAAGCGGGGCCAAGAGACCCAGTACTTC.